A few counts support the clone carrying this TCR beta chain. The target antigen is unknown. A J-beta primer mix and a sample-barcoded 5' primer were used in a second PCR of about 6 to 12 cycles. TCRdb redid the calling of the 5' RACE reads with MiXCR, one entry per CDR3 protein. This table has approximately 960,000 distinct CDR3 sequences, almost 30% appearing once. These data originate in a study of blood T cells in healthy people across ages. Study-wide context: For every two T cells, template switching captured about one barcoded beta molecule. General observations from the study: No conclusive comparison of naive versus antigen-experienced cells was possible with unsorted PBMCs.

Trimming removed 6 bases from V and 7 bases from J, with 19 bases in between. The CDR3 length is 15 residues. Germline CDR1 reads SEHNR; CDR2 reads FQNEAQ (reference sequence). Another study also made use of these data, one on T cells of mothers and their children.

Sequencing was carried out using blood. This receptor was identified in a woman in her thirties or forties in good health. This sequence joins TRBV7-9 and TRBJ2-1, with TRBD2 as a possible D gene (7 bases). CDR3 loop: CASSKAGGLPNEQFF. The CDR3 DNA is TGTGCCAGCAGTAAGGCCGGGGGGCTCCCAAATGAGCAGTTCTTC.